This TCR beta chain derives from a study of blood T cell repertoires in COVID-19. Study-level information: COVID-19 samples collected from the United States, Italy and Spain covered acute and convalescent phases. PBMCs, B-cell-depleted T cells, or T cells were the source of the cDNA or gDNA that made up the material.

In the source study's methods: Nucleated cell number was recorded as an estimate derived from reference gene primer amplification. The repertoire was sequenced with immunoSEQ multiplex PCR; TCRdb's copy has only in-frame clones and lacks some. That table furnishes V, J and clone size, whereas the DNA furnished D and trimming. The sample gives under 200,000 clones, approximately 90% of which show up once; approximately 0.5% is in the top ten. V was pared by 6 bases and J by 4 bases, with 9 bases of the junction left unmatched. CDR1 is MGHDK, CDR2 SYGVNS, per germline. There are 16 residues in the CDR3.

The sample comprised peripheral blood. The receptor's source is a man over 45 with acute or convalescent COVID-19. V and J are TRBV25-1 and TRBJ1-1, with TRBD1 matching 12 bases. The DNA for the CDR3 is TGTGCCAGCAGGGATCCGGGACAGGGGGCGTCCACTGAAGCTTTCTTT. It is translated as CASRDPGQGASTEAFF.